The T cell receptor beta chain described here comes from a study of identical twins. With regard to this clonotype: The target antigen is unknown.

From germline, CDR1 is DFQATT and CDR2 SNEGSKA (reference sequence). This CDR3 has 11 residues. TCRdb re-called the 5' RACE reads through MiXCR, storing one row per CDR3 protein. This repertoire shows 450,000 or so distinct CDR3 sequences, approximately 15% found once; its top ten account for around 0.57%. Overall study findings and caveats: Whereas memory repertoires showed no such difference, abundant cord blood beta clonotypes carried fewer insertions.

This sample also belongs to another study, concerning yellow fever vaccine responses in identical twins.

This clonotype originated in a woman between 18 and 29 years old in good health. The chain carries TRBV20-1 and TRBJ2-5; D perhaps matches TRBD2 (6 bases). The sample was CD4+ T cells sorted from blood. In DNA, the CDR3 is TGCTTGGGGAGGTACCAAGAGACCCAGTACTTC. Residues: CLGRYQETQYF.